This T cell receptor (beta chain) was sequenced for a study of cytomegalovirus exposure and HLA in healthy donors. The study's findings and limits: A later analysis found most CMV-associated TCR beta chains apparently HLA-restricted. Whilst most TCR sequences proved rare, a subset of public TCRs occurred across many donors. Cytomegalovirus-associated status was assigned to around 160 TCR beta chains.

To note about this clone: What it binds is unknown.

13 Jbeta primers and 60 Vbeta primers were used for the PCR. Assay used: immunoSEQ multiplex PCR; TCRdb lists only in-frame clones, some missing. The table lists some 250,000 clones, about 80% of them singletons. All the people who gave samples were healthy bone marrow donors. V was cut by 0 bases and J by 2 bases, with 4 bases left in between. This CDR3 region has 13 residues. CDR1 is SGHRS and CDR2 is YFSETQ in the germline V gene. V gene TRBV5-1 combines with J gene TRBJ2-3, with D unclear. This clonotype originated in a woman aged 60-75 years in good health and CMV-seropositive. Material: PBMCs. Here the CDR3 reads CASSLGLTDTQYF. CDR3 nucleotides: TGCGCCAGCAGCTTGGGGCTCACAGATACGCAGTATTTT.